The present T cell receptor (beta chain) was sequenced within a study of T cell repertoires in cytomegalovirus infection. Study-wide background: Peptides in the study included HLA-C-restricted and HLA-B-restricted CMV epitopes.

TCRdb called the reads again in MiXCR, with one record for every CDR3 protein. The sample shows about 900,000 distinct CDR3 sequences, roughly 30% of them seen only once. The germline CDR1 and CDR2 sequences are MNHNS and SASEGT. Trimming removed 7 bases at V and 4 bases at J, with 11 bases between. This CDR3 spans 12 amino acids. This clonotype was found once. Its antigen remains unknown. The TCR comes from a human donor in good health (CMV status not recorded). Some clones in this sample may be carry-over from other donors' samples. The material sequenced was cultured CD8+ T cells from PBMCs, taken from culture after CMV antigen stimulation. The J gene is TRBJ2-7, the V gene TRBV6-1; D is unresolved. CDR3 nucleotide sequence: TGTGCCAGCACCGATAATTTTTACGAGCAGTACGTC. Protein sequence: CASTDNFYEQYV.